This T cell receptor (beta chain) was recorded in a study of T cells in Graves' hyperthyroidism and ophthalmopathy. Amplified TCR beta CDR3 regions derived from RNA transcripts. During a first-round RT-PCR of the TCR CDR3, the HTBI primer set was used. Via MiXCR, TCRdb re-called the multiplex PCR reads, giving one row per CDR3 protein. The sample yields 550,000 to 650,000 distinct CDR3 sequences, about 14% seen once. Patients having uncontrolled infection, another autoimmune disease, pregnancy or lactation were not included. Each diagnosis was grounded in clinical symptoms, serum thyroxine and TRAb, thyroid ultrasound, and orbital computed tomography. Broader study findings: Within blood appeared most thyroid clonotypes that had expanded above 0.001. Ophthalmopathy, as predicted by the model, came a median roughly 6.5 months after the prediction.

The CDR3 has 16 amino acids. Germline loops: CDR1 SGHNT, CDR2 YYREEE (reference sequence). The V end lost 4 bases, the J end lost 0 bases, and 15 bases lay between the germline ends. This clonotype occurred many times. Its specificity is not known. The clonotype comes from a woman under 40 with Graves' hyperthyroidism that later progressed to Graves' ophthalmopathy. J is TRBJ2-3 and V is TRBV5-4; D is perhaps TRBD2 (6 bases). Sequenced input: blood. The DNA for the CDR3 is TGTGCCAGCAGCCGGCGTGTAGCGGCTAGCACAGATACGCAGTATTTT. Translation: CASSRRVAASTDTQYF.